Presented here are 9 T cell receptor beta chains from one specimen sequenced in a study of identical twins (dated by TCRdb to 2016 to 2017). Library preparation employed 5' RACE. TCRdb shows the sequencer as Illumina HiSeq 2000. Using fastp trimming at Q25 and MiXCR clonotype assembly, TCRdb reanalyzed the public sequencing data and kept in-frame beta chains. Identical CDR3 proteins give one entry, which carries the most common genes and DNA. The sample records about 570,000 distinct CDR3 sequences, roughly 9.9% of which are singletons. The top ten clones comprise around 3% of the sample. These data are also associated with another study on yellow fever vaccine responses in identical twins.

Sequencing used PBMCs. Receptors originate from a woman between 18 and 29 years old in good health.

This sequence joins TRBV4-3 and TRBJ2-3; maybe TRBD2 (5 bases). This CDR3 has 17 residues. Germline V CDR1 and CDR2: LGHNA, YSLEER. Trimming stripped 0 bases from V and 3 bases from J, with 16 bases between. CDR3 in DNA: TGCGCCAGCAGCCAAGATGGAGAGCGGAGTTGGACAGATACGCAGTATTTT. It is translated as CASSQDGERSWTDTQYF.

This clonotype was counted between two and nine times. The gene calls are TRBV20-1 and TRBJ2-1; TRBD2 aligns across 10 bases. The CDR3 spans 15 residues. Germline values: CDR1 DFQATT, CDR2 SNEGSKA (reference sequence). The junction had 6 bases not matched to a gene; V was cut back by 0 bases and J by 7 bases. CDR3 DNA: TGCAGTGCTAGAGATCCGGGACTAGCGCTGAATGAGCAGTTCTTC. Protein: CSARDPGLALNEQFF.

This rearrangement joins TRBV12-3 or TRBV12-4 to TRBJ2-1, with 7 bases aligning to TRBD2. The CDR3 consists of 15 residues. Trimming took 8 bases from V and 0 from J; bases not matched to a gene: 7. In nucleotides, the CDR3 is TGTGCCAGCGGGGTCACTAGCGTCTCCTACAATGAGCAGTTCTTC. Its protein is CASGVTSVSYNEQFF.

This clonotype was seen a few times. The J gene is TRBJ2-1, the V gene TRBV20-1; 10 nucleotides line up with TRBD2. The CDR3 covers 14 residues. Trimming removed 1 base from V and 14 bases from J; junction bases left unmatched: 11. In germline, CDR1 is DFQATT, CDR2 SNEGSKA (reference sequence). This CDR3 is CSARGKDSGRIEFF. As DNA, the CDR3 is TGCAGTGCTAGAGGAAAGGATAGCGGGAGGATAGAGTTCTTC.

This clonotype has ten or more counts. This chain uses TRBV12-3 or TRBV12-4 with TRBJ1-1, with D hard to call. There are 13 residues in the CDR3. V was clipped by 2 bases and J by 4 bases, with 8 bases between them. The CDR3 spells CASSLKEGTEAFF. The CDR3 region has the DNA TGTGCCAGCAGTTTAAAGGAAGGCACTGAAGCTTTCTTT.

This clonotype occurred many times. The chain couples TRBV20-1 to TRBJ1-6, with 9 nucleotides matching TRBD1. This CDR3 comprises 15 residues. Per the germline V gene, CDR1 is DFQATT and CDR2 is SNEGSKA (reference sequence). Trimming removed 0 bases from V and 10 bases from J; junction bases left unmatched: 7. DNA for the CDR3: TGCAGTGCTAGAGAGGACAGGGGAGGGTACTCACCCCTCCACTTT. This encodes CSAREDRGGYSPLHF.

Comment on this clonotype: A single base separates this from a much larger clone, so it may be a read error. V and J are TRBV15 and TRBJ2-1, with 11 bases identical to TRBD2. Germline loops: CDR1 LNHNV, CDR2 YYDKDF (reference sequence). This CDR3 has 15 amino acids. This chain's CDR3 is CATSIAGGVSNEQSF. CDR3 coding DNA: TGTGCCACCAGCATAGCGGGAGGGGTTTCTAATGAGCAGTCCTTC.

This clonotype was observed at least ten times. The chain uses TRBV20-1 and TRBJ2-7; TRBD1 or TRBD2 may be the D gene (5 bases each). V gave up 3 bases and J gave up 0 bases, with 9 bases separating them. The CDR3 consists of 13 residues. The germline CDR1 and CDR2 sequences are DFQATT and SNEGSKA (reference sequence). This CDR3 is CSASGTDSYEQYF. CDR3 DNA: TGCAGTGCTAGCGGGACGGACTCCTACGAGCAGTACTTC.

The chain combines TRBV11-2 with TRBJ2-7; D is perhaps TRBD2 (5 bases). The germline V and J ends were trimmed by 2 bases and 4 bases, with 15 bases remaining between them. The germline gives CDR1 SGHAT, CDR2 FQNNGV. CDR3 length: 15 residues. CDR3 bases: TGTGCCAGCAGCTTACCCGAGGACTTATCGTACGAGCAGTACTTC. This translates into CASSLPEDLSYEQYF.